These 17 T cell receptor beta chains came from one sample sequenced in a study of cytomegalovirus exposure and HLA in healthy donors. Primers for the PCR totalled 60 Vbeta and 13 Jbeta. Assay: immunoSEQ multiplex PCR; the TCRdb copy retains only in-frame clones and omits some. The table lists roughly 31,000 clones. Sequenced material: PBMCs. These receptor sequences come from a man aged 25-40 years in good health and CMV-seronegative.

This chain joins TRBV28 and TRBJ1-3; 9 bases fit TRBD1. The V segment lost 3 bases and the J segment 7 bases; nucleotides outside the gene matches: 4. There are 14 residues in the CDR3. Looked up from germline, CDR1 is MDHEN and CDR2 is SYDVKM. The CDR3: CASSFGTGWNTIYF. The CDR3 DNA reads as TGTGCCAGCAGTTTCGGGACAGGGTGGAACACCATATATTTT. Full variable domain (outside the CDR3, taken from reference TRBV28 and TRBJ1-3): DVKVTQSSRYLVKRTGEKVFLECVQDMDHENMFWYRQDPGLGLRLIYFSYDVKMKEKGDIPEGYSVSREKKERFSLILESASTNQTSMYLCASSFGTGWNTIYFGEGSWLTVV.

The chain has TRBV5-6 and TRBJ2-1, with 11 bases fitting TRBD2. V shed 3 bases and J 8 bases; nucleotides not matched to a gene: 4. The CDR3 is made up of 14 amino acids. Germline CDR1 and CDR2: SGHDT and YYEEEE. The CDR3 protein is CASSSGLAVDEQFF. The CDR3 DNA follows: TGTGCCAGCAGCTCGGGACTAGCGGTGGATGAGCAGTTCTTC.

The V gene is TRBV7-2, the J gene TRBJ1-5; D call uncertain. Deletions cut 3 bases from V and 4 bases from J, with 7 bases between. CDR3 length: 13 amino acids. The germline V gene has CDR1 SGHTA and CDR2 FQGNSA. CDR3 in amino acids: CASSFRENQPQHF. In nucleotides, the CDR3 is TGTGCCAGCAGCTTCCGGGAGAATCAGCCCCAGCATTTT.

The gene calls are TRBV7-9 and TRBJ2-5, with D perhaps matching TRBD2 (5 bases). V lost 1 base, J lost 7 bases, and 7 bases lay in between. The CDR3 is 12 residues long. Germline CDR1 and CDR2: SEHNR and FQNEAQ (reference sequence). CDR3 sequence (DNA): TGTGCCAGCAGCTTAGACCGGGGGACCCAGTACTTC. Translation gives CASSLDRGTQYF.

The gene calls are TRBV6-4 and TRBJ2-1; 9 positions agree with TRBD1. This CDR3 is built from 15 residues. CDR1 and CDR2 (germline): MRHNA, SNTAGT. V was clipped by 6 bases and J by 7 bases; unmatched bases: 10. The CDR3 DNA sequence: TGTGCCAGCAGCCACGGGACAGGGACTCGGAATGAGCAGTTCTTC. Residues: CASSHGTGTRNEQFF.

The chain uses TRBV11-2 and TRBJ1-1; 12 bases line up with TRBD1. This CDR3 is built from 16 residues. Germline V gives CDR1 SGHAT, CDR2 FQNNGV. The trim removed 5 bases at V and 4 bases at J, leaving 8 bases unmatched. The CDR3 coding sequence is TGTGCCAGCAGCGACCGGGACAGGGGGCGGTCCACTGAAGCTTTCTTT. Encoded protein: CASSDRDRGRSTEAFF.

The chain has TRBV15 and TRBJ2-7, with 13 bases lining up with TRBD2. The CDR3 runs to 15 residues. V dropped 3 bases and J dropped 5; count of bases not matched to a gene: 4. Germline V lookup: CDR1 LNHNV, CDR2 YYDKDF (reference sequence). This CDR3 reads CATSSQGLAGDEQYF. The CDR3 nucleotides read TGTGCCACCAGCAGCCAAGGACTAGCGGGAGACGAGCAGTACTTC.

V gene TRBV9 combines with J gene TRBJ2-3; unclear D gene. Germline CDR1 SGDLS, CDR2 YYNGEE. V shed 3 bases and J shed 2 bases, with 10 bases lying between them. The CDR3 totals 14 residues. The CDR3 DNA reads TGTGCCAGCAGCGCCCGCACCTACACAGATACGCAGTATTTT. Translation gives CASSARTYTDTQYF.

The chain is built from TRBV5-1 and TRBJ2-5; weak D call: TRBD2 (5 bases). Trimming removed 1 base from V and 7 bases from J, with 14 bases in between. The CDR3 length is 14 residues. From germline, CDR1 is SGHRS and CDR2 YFSETQ. The CDR3 sequence: CASSLIGAAGTQYF. CDR3 nucleotide sequence: TGCGCCAGCAGCTTGATAGGCGCGGCGGGGACCCAGTACTTC.

The CDR3: CASSLTGELFF. CDR3 in DNA: TGTGCCAGCAGCCTCACCGGGGAGCTGTTTTTT. V is TRBV7-3 and J is TRBJ2-2; D is unclear. The ends were cut back, 5 bases at V and 4 bases at J, with 2 bases in the middle. Germline CDR1 SGHTA, CDR2 FQGTGA. CDR3 length: 11 amino acids.

The chain joins TRBV28 to TRBJ2-7; 7 bases fit TRBD1. V dropped 8 bases and J dropped 4; count of bases not matched to a gene: 8. Germline V gene sequence: CDR1 MDHEN, CDR2 SYDVKM. This CDR3 comprises 13 residues. CDR3 sequence: CASSGTVPYEQYF. The CDR3 DNA reads TGTGCCAGCTCTGGGACAGTTCCATACGAGCAGTACTTC.

The chain combines TRBV9 with TRBJ1-2, with 9 bases that match TRBD1. The CDR3 runs to 13 residues. Germline CDR1 SGDLS, CDR2 YYNGEE. The V segment lost 4 bases and the J segment 6 bases; nucleotides outside the gene matches: 4. The CDR3 DNA reads TGTGCCAGCAGCCCCAGACAGGGGGATGGCTACACCTTC. It codes for CASSPRQGDGYTF.

The chain carries TRBV7-9 and TRBJ2-1; 8 bases are shared with TRBD2. Losses at the gene ends were 8 bases for V and 5 bases for J; bases not matched to a gene: 8. The germline V gene encodes CDR1 SEHNR and CDR2 FQNEAQ (reference sequence). The CDR3 spans 14 residues. The CDR3 loop is CASLEAGEHNEQFF. For the CDR3, the DNA is TGTGCCAGCTTGGAAGCGGGAGAGCACAATGAGCAGTTCTTC.

The rearrangement links TRBV5-4 to TRBJ2-3, with 15 nucleotides matching TRBD2. V gave up 3 bases and J gave up 2 bases; unmatched junction bases: 7. This CDR3 is 18 amino acids long. Germline assignment: CDR1 SGHNT and CDR2 YYREEE (reference sequence). CDR3 in DNA: TGTGCCAGCAGCTCGGCCGGGACTAGCGGGGGGACCACAGATACGCAGTATTTT. It specifies CASSSAGTSGGTTDTQYF.

The chain carries TRBV5-4 and TRBJ1-1; unclear D gene. Germline V gives CDR1 SGHNT, CDR2 YYREEE (reference sequence). V lost 5 bases to trimming and J lost 1 base, with 9 bases between them. The CDR3 is 13 amino acids. This chain's CDR3 is CASRKEANTEAFF. In DNA, the CDR3 is TGTGCCAGCAGGAAAGAGGCGAACACTGAAGCTTTCTTT.

The chain uses TRBV5-1 and TRBJ2-5; D is perhaps TRBD1 (6 bases). The closer fit of TRBJ2-7 to the DNA end suggests the J call may be wrong. The CDR3 spans 15 residues. CDR1 is SGHRS and CDR2 is YFSETQ in the germline V gene. CDR3 sequence (DNA): TGCGCCAGCAGCTTGAGTACAGGGTTACAGTACGAGCAGTACTTC. Translated: CASSLSTGLQYEQYF.

In nucleotides, the CDR3 is TGCAGCGTTGATGGGACAGGGGTCCCCTACGAGCAGTACTTC. This translates into CSVDGTGVPYEQYF. V usage is TRBV29-1 and J usage is TRBJ2-5; 10 positions agree with TRBD1. The better agreement between TRBJ2-7 and the DNA end casts doubt on the J call. CDR1 is SQVTM, CDR2 ANQGSEA, per germline. The CDR3 contains 14 residues.